The 31 T cell receptor beta chains below were found in one sample sequenced in a study of blood T cell repertoires in COVID-19. Some clones are missing from TCRdb's copy, which holds only in-frame ones; the method was immunoSEQ multiplex PCR. The table has about 130,000 clones, 84% seen once; the top ten hold more than 10%. The sequenced sample was peripheral blood. The receptors here all came from an older woman with acute or convalescent COVID-19.

CDR3 nucleotide sequence: TGTGCCAGCAGCGCTCCGGGACAGATAGACACCATATATTTT. Translating gives CASSAPGQIDTIYF. The chain links TRBV9 to TRBJ1-3; 7 bases agree with TRBD1. This CDR3 region has 14 residues. Germline V gene sequence: CDR1 SGDLS, CDR2 YYNGEE. With V trimmed by 3 bases and J by 8 bases, 8 bases remained unmatched.

This chain uses TRBV7-9 with TRBJ1-1; a possible D gene is TRBD1 (5 bases). V lost 6 bases and J 4 bases, leaving 9 bases between the germline ends. Germline V CDR1 and CDR2: SEHNR, FQNEAQ (reference sequence). CDR3 length: 12 residues. Here the CDR3 reads CASRQEGTEAFF. CDR3 bases: TGTGCCAGCAGACAGGAGGGCACTGAAGCTTTCTTT. Full variable domain (missing parts from reference TRBV7-9 and TRBJ1-1): DTGVSQNPRHKITKRGQNVTFRCDPISEHNRLYWYRQTLGQGPEFLTYFQNEAQLEKSRLLSDRFSAERPKGSFSTLEIQRTEQGDSAMYLCASRQEGTEAFFGQGTRLTVV.

The CDR3 region is CASSLTGGEQPQHF. The CDR3 nucleotides are TGTGCCAGCAGCTTGACGGGGGGCGAACAGCCCCAGCATTTT. The rearrangement links TRBV7-9 to TRBJ1-5; D possibly corresponds to TRBD1 (6 bases). CDR1 SEHNR and CDR2 FQNEAQ come from the germline V gene (reference sequence). The CDR3 is made up of 14 amino acids. V was clipped by 3 bases and J by 7 bases, with 13 bases between them. Drawing the rest from reference TRBV7-9 and TRBJ1-5, the complete variable domain is DTGVSQNPRHKITKRGQNVTFRCDPISEHNRLYWYRQTLGQGPEFLTYFQNEAQLEKSRLLSDRFSAERPKGSFSTLEIQRTEQGDSAMYLCASSLTGGEQPQHFGDGTRLSIL.

The CDR3 here is CASYTSRSRAETQYF. DNA for the CDR3: TGCGCCAGCTATACATCCCGCAGCAGGGCAGAGACCCAGTACTTC. The chain joins TRBV5-1 to TRBJ2-5; TRBD1 might be the D (5 bases). The germline V gene has CDR1 SGHRS and CDR2 YFSETQ. The germline V and J ends were trimmed by 7 bases and 4 bases, with 20 bases remaining between them. The CDR3 runs to 15 residues.

This clone was seen more than once but under ten times. This rearrangement joins TRBV6-4 to TRBJ2-3, with D possibly TRBD1 on 6 matching bases. The CDR3 totals 16 residues. V was pared by 4 bases and J by 2 bases, with 16 bases between. CDR1 and CDR2 (germline): MRHNA, SNTAGT. CDR3 amino acids: CASSVTPGQPTDTQYF. The CDR3 nucleotides are TGTGCCAGCAGTGTGACACCGGGACAACCCACAGATACGCAGTATTTT.

The CDR3 reads CASSSTGVYGYTF. Here the CDR3 DNA reads TGTGCCAGCAGCAGTACAGGGGTCTATGGCTACACCTTC. The gene calls are TRBV5-4 and TRBJ1-2; 7 bases are shared with TRBD1. Germline V lookup: CDR1 SGHNT, CDR2 YYREEE (reference sequence). V was pared by 4 bases and J by 4 bases, with 4 bases of the junction left unmatched. The CDR3 loop spans 13 amino acids. The full variable domain, in which reference TRBV5-4 and TRBJ1-2 provide the parts outside the CDR3, is ETGVTQSPTHLIKTRGQQVTLRCSSQSGHNTVSWYQQALGQGPQFIFQYYREEENGRGNFPPRFSGLQFPNYSSELNVNALELDDSALYLCASSSTGVYGYTFGSGTRLTVV.

This clone was detected only once. The gene calls are TRBV28 and TRBJ2-7; D is unresolved. Germline-derived CDR1 and CDR2 are MDHEN and SYDVKM. The germline V and J ends were trimmed by 3 bases and 4 bases, with 10 bases remaining between them. The CDR3 runs to 13 residues. DNA of the CDR3: TGTGCCAGCAGTTTCCCCCCGGTTTACGAGCAGTACTTC. Protein: CASSFPPVYEQYF.

The rearrangement uses TRBV7-3 and TRBJ2-1; TRBD1 might be the D (6 bases). This CDR3 is 13 amino acids long. Germline V CDR1 and CDR2: SGHTA, FQGTGA. Trimming shortened V by 2 bases and J by 10 bases, and 12 bases separated the two germline ends. CDR3 coding DNA: TGTGCCAGCAGCTTATCCACAGGGAGCGAGCAGTTCTTC. It is translated as CASSLSTGSEQFF.

The rearrangement joins TRBV6-5 to TRBJ1-5; possible D gene TRBD1, 6 bases. Germline V lookup: CDR1 MNHEY, CDR2 SVGAGI. Trimming removed 4 bases at V and 5 bases at J, with 18 bases between. The CDR3 runs to 16 residues. CDR3 sequence: CASSSRYYRDDQPQHF. CDR3 sequence (DNA): TGTGCCAGCAGTTCCAGATACTACAGGGACGATCAGCCCCAGCATTTT.

Turning to this clone: Its ends do not fully match the called genes, so a read error is possible. J is TRBJ1-1 and V is TRBV3-1 (or the pseudogene TRBV3-2); no definite D call. CDR1 is LGHDT and CDR2 is YNNKEL in the germline V gene (reference sequence). The CDR3 is 14 amino acids. CDR3 sequence reads: CAPSRRRQNTEAFF. The DNA for the CDR3 is TGCGCCCCCAGCCGCCGGCGGCAGAACACTGAAGCTTTCTTT.

This chain joins TRBV19 and TRBJ2-1, with D perhaps matching TRBD1 (6 bases). The germline gives CDR1 LNHDA, CDR2 SQIVND (reference sequence). CDR3 length: 14 amino acids. The V end was cut by 0 bases, the J end by 7 bases, with 10 bases between. DNA for the CDR3: TGTGCCAGTAGTATAGATCCCAGGGGTAATGAGCAGTTCTTC. This encodes CASSIDPRGNEQFF.

This clone occurred a few times. The chain couples TRBV30 to TRBJ1-4; 7 bases match TRBD1. CDR3 length equals 15 residues. Germline CDR1 reads GTSNPN; CDR2 reads SVGIG (reference sequence). V was clipped by 1 base and J by 4 bases; unmatched bases: 6. Written as DNA, the CDR3 is TGTGCCTGGAGTGCCCGGGACAGCTATAATGAAAAACTGTTTTTT. Residues: CAWSARDSYNEKLFF.

This clone was seen just once. The rearrangement uses TRBV5-1 and TRBJ1-6; possibly TRBD1 for D (5 bases). There are 14 residues in the CDR3. Trimming removed 4 bases at V and 5 bases at J, with 10 bases between. Germline CDR1 SGHRS, CDR2 YFSETQ. The CDR3 loop is CASSPGLNNSPLHF. CDR3 sequence (DNA): TGCGCCAGCAGCCCGGGACTCAATAATTCACCCCTCCACTTT.

This rearrangement joins TRBV14 to TRBJ2-3; 12 bases match TRBD1. CDR1 and CDR2 (germline): SGHDN, FVKESK. This CDR3 contains 18 residues. J lost 1 base, V lost 4 bases, and 9 bases had no gene match. For the CDR3, the DNA is TGTGCCAGCAGCCTGGGACAGGGGGCGTCAGACGGCACAGATACGCAGTATTTT. Encoded protein: CASSLGQGASDGTDTQYF.

The chain recombines TRBV5-1 with TRBJ1-5; D remains unclear. The CDR3 extends over 13 amino acids. The V end lost 0 bases, the J end lost 4 bases, and 5 bases lay between the germline ends. Germline V gene data show CDR1 as SGHRS and CDR2 as YFSETQ. CDR3 sequence (DNA): TGCGCCAGCAGCTTGGCCTTTAATCAGCCCCAGCATTTT. This sequence encodes CASSLAFNQPQHF. The full variable domain, completed using reference TRBV5-1 and TRBJ1-5, is KAGVTQTPRYLIKTRGQQVTLSCSPISGHRSVSWYQQTPGQGLQFLFEYFSETQRNKGNFPGRFSGRQFSNSRSEMNVSTLELGDSALYLCASSLAFNQPQHFGDGTRLSIL.

The table lists this clone with a few counts. V is TRBV24-1 and J is TRBJ1-2; D is possibly TRBD1 (6 bases). Germline lookup yields CDR1 KGHDR and CDR2 SFDVKD. This CDR3 has 14 residues. V shed 7 bases and J shed 7 bases, with 18 bases lying between them. The CDR3 sequence: CATRDGGRRGGYTF. DNA of the CDR3: TGTGCCACCAGGGACGGGGGGCGCCGGGGTGGCTACACCTTC.

The chain is built from TRBV3-1 (or the pseudogene TRBV3-2) and TRBJ1-1, with D tentatively TRBD1 (5 bases). V lost 1 base, J lost 7 bases, and 10 bases lay in between. Looked up from germline, CDR1 is LGHDT and CDR2 is YNNKEL (reference sequence). The CDR3 runs to 13 residues. CDR3 amino acids: CASSQAGFGEAFF. The CDR3 DNA sequence: TGTGCCAGCAGCCAAGCAGGGTTTGGTGAAGCTTTCTTT.

V gene TRBV7-9 combines with J gene TRBJ1-1; maybe TRBD1 (6 bases). This CDR3 region has 14 residues. CDR1 SEHNR and CDR2 FQNEAQ come from the germline V gene (reference sequence). Between the trimmed V and J ends, which lost 3 bases and 2 bases, there was a span of 10 bases. The CDR3 is CASSFYRENTEAFF. The CDR3 DNA follows: TGTGCCAGCAGCTTCTACAGGGAAAACACTGAAGCTTTCTTT.

This chain connects TRBV24-1 to TRBJ1-1; D not certain. CDR1 KGHDR and CDR2 SFDVKD come from the germline V gene. CDR3 length equals 14 residues. V lost 10 bases and J lost 4, with 18 bases in between. DNA of the CDR3: TGTGCCACTCGGGGAGGTATGGAGCCCACTGAAGCTTTCTTT. It yields the protein CATRGGMEPTEAFF.

This clone was detected only once. The chain recombines TRBV5-1 with TRBJ2-2; 9 bases align to TRBD1. CDR1 SGHRS and CDR2 YFSETQ come from the germline V gene. Trimming took 0 bases from V and 7 from J; bases not matched to a gene: 1. This CDR3 has 14 amino acids. CDR3 DNA sequence: TGCGCCAGCAGCTTGGGACAGGGGGTCGGGGAGCTGTTTTTT. Translated, it gives CASSLGQGVGELFF.

The chain carries TRBV27 and TRBJ1-1; TRBD1 agrees at 7 bases. V gave up 5 bases and J gave up 1 base; unmatched junction bases: 16. Germline V gene lookup returns CDR1 MNHEY and CDR2 SMNVEV (reference sequence). This CDR3 region has 18 residues. CDR3 nucleotides: TGTGCCAGCAGTCTCCTCGCTCCGGGACAGCGAACGAACACTGAAGCTTTCTTT. This gives the protein CASSLLAPGQRTNTEAFF.

The chain employs TRBV2 and TRBJ1-1; D gene ambiguous. V was shortened by 11 bases and J by 6 bases, with 19 bases between the two germline ends. The CDR3 sequence is 13 residues long. The germline gives CDR1 SNHLY, CDR2 FYNNEI. The CDR3 spells CACRTKLTSEAFF. The CDR3 region has the DNA TGTGCCTGCCGGACTAAGTTGACCTCTGAAGCTTTCTTT.

The gene calls are TRBV6-5 and TRBJ1-2; D uncertain. Germline assignment: CDR1 MNHEY and CDR2 SVGAGI. Trimming took off 6 bases at V and 0 bases at J, with 8 bases between the two ends. The CDR3 runs 13 residues. The CDR3 region is CASSRFANYGYTF. Here the CDR3 DNA reads TGTGCCAGCAGCCGTTTTGCTAACTATGGCTACACCTTC.

The chain employs TRBV2 and TRBJ2-5, with a possible D match to TRBD1 (5 bases). The CDR3 consists of 12 residues. The germline V gene has CDR1 SNHLY and CDR2 FYNNEI. Deletions cut 5 bases from V and 5 bases from J, with 9 bases between. CDR3 in amino acids: CASSTQEETQYF. CDR3 coding DNA: TGTGCCAGCAGTACACAGGAGGAGACCCAGTACTTC.

The chain combines TRBV5-6 with TRBJ1-1; D remains unclear. V lost 2 bases and J lost 4, with 12 bases in between. The CDR3 has 14 amino acids. The germline V gene has CDR1 SGHDT and CDR2 YYEEEE. CDR3 coding DNA: TGTGCCAGCAGCTTTTGGGCTACGATCACTGAAGCTTTCTTT. Translation gives CASSFWATITEAFF.

This chain joins TRBV10-2 and TRBJ1-2; D not resolved. This CDR3 contains 12 residues. The germline V gene encodes CDR1 WSHSY and CDR2 SAAADI. V lost 3 bases and J lost 4, with 6 bases in between. The CDR3 DNA is TGCGCCAGCAGTGACACAACCTATGGCTACACCTTC. It specifies CASSDTTYGYTF.

The chain is built from TRBV20-1 and TRBJ2-3, with no clear D. Germline V lookup: CDR1 DFQATT, CDR2 SNEGSKA (reference sequence). Trimming pared 5 bases from V and 4 bases from J, leaving 7 bases between. There are 11 residues in the CDR3. The CDR3 nucleotides read TGCAGTGCTTGGGCAGCAGATACGCAGTATTTT. This translates into CSAWAADTQYF.

This sequence joins TRBV19 and TRBJ1-5; D is perhaps TRBD1 (5 bases). Germline V gives CDR1 LNHDA, CDR2 SQIVND (reference sequence). Trimming stripped 7 bases from V and 7 bases from J, with 17 bases between. The CDR3 is 14 residues long. This CDR3 is CASTSGRRGQPQHF. The CDR3 DNA is TGTGCCAGTACATCGGGGCGGAGGGGACAGCCCCAGCATTTT.

The V and J genes are TRBV5-6 and TRBJ1-6; D is undetermined. The CDR3 has 15 residues. The V gene lost 0 bases and the J gene lost 4 bases, with 8 bases spanning the gap. Germline lookup yields CDR1 SGHDT and CDR2 YYEEEE. The CDR3 DNA reads TGTGCCAGCAGCTTGGGCGGATCTTATAATTCACCCCTCCACTTT. Its translation: CASSLGGSYNSPLHF.

The rearrangement joins TRBV10-3 to TRBJ1-5; 7 nucleotides agree with TRBD1. Losses at the gene ends were 11 bases for V and 7 bases for J; bases not matched to a gene: 5. Germline values: CDR1 ENHRY, CDR2 SYGVKD. CDR3 size: 11 residues. CDR3 sequence: CAAYRGQPQHF. DNA for the CDR3: TGTGCCGCTTACAGGGGACAGCCCCAGCATTTT.

The chain carries TRBV5-1 and TRBJ2-3; a weak D match, TRBD2 (6 bases). The CDR3 covers 16 residues. Germline CDR1 and CDR2: SGHRS and YFSETQ. Trimming removed 0 bases from V and 3 bases from J, with 14 bases in between. The CDR3 loop reads CASSLAAGHSTDTQYF. The CDR3 bases are TGCGCCAGCAGCTTGGCTGCGGGGCATAGTACAGATACGCAGTATTTT.